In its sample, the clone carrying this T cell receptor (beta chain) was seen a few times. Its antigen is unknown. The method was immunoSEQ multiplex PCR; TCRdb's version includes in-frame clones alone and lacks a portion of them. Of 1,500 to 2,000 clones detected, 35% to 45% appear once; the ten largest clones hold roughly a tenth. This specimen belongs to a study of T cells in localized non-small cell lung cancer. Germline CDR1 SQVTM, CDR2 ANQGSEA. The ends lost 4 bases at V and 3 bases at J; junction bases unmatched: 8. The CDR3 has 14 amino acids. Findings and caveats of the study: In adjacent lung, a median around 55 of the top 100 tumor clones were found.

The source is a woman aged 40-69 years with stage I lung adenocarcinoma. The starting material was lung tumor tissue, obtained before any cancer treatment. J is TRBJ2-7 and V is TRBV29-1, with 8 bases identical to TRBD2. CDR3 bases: TGCAGCGTTGTGGCGGGGGGTAACATCTACGAGCAGTACTTC. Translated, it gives CSVVAGGNIYEQYF.